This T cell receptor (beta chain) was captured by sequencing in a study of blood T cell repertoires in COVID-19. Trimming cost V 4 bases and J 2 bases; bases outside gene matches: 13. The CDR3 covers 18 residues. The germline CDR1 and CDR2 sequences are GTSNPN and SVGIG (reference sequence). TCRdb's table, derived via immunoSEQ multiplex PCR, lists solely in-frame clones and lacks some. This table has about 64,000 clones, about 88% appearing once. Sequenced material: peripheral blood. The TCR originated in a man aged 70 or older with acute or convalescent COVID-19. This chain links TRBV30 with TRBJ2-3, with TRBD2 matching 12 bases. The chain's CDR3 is CAWNPLGLAGGHTDTQYF. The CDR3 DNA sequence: TGTGCCTGGAATCCCCTTGGGCTAGCGGGGGGGCACACAGATACGCAGTATTTT.